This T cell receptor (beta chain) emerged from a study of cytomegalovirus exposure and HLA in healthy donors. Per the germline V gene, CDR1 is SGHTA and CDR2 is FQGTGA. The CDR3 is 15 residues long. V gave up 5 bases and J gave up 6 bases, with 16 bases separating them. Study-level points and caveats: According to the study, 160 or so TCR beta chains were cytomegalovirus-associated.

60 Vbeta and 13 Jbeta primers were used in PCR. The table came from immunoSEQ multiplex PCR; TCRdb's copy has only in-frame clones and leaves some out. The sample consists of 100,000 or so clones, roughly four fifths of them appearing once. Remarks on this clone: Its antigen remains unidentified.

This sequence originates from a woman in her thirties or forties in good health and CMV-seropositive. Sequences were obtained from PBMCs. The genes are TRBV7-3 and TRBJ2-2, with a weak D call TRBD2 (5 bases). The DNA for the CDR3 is TGTGCCAGCAGCCCGCCCGGGGTAGGCGCCGGGGAGCTGTTTTTT. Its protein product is CASSPPGVGAGELFF.